This T cell receptor (beta chain) appears in the sequencing data of a study of shared clonotypes between healthy human individuals. Some clones are missing from TCRdb's copy, which holds only in-frame ones; the method was immunoSEQ multiplex PCR. Here the sample spans hundreds of thousands of clones, 85% to 95% being singletons. J lost 7 bases, V lost 5 bases, and 9 bases had no gene match. The germline V gene encodes CDR1 SQVTM and CDR2 ANQGSEA. The CDR3 is 14 amino acids. CD8 cells regarded as naive lacked CD45RO, were positively chosen for CCR7, and omitted terminally differentiated effector memory CD45RA+ cells.

Sequenced material: naive CD8+ T cells sorted from blood. The chain recombines TRBV29-1 with TRBJ2-1, with TRBD2 matching 9 bases. The sequence was obtained from a woman aged 25 to 39 in good health. CDR3 coding DNA: TGCAGCGTTCAATTAGCGGGAGAGGGGAATGAGCAGTTCTTC. Amino acids: CSVQLAGEGNEQFF.